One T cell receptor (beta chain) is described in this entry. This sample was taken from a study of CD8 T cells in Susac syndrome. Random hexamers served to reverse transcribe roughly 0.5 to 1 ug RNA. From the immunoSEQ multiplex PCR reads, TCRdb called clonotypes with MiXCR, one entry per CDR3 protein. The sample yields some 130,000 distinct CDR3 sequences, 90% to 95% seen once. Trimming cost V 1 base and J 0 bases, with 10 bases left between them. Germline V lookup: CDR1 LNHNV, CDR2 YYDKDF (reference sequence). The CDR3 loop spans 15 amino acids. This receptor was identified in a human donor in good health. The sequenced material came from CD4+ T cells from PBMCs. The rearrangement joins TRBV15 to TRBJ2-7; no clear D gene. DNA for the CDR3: TGTGCCACCAGCAGAGGACACTCCGGCTCCTACGAGCAGTACTTC. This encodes CATSRGHSGSYEQYF.